This T cell receptor beta chain was captured by sequencing in a study of T-cell memory formation after mild COVID-19. Study details: TCR clustering was largely donor specific.

Study-level points and caveats: Pre-infection memory held some responding clones, suggesting pre-existing cross-reactive T cells responded.

This clonotype was recorded a few times. Its antigen remains unknown. TCRdb recomputed calls from the 5' RACE reads with MiXCR, one row per CDR3 protein. There are approximately 150,000 distinct CDR3 sequences in the sample; 19% occur only once, and around 2% lies in the top ten. The receptor was isolated from an adult woman who had mild COVID-19 (a few samples of this study predate the infection). Cell type and time point are not known. The sequencing sample was made of PBMCs or a T cell subset sorted from them (not recorded which).

Here the CDR3 DNA reads TGTGCCAGCAGTTACTTAAAGGGCGCGCAGGTTAACTATGGCTACACCTTC. Its translation: CASSYLKGAQVNYGYTF. The chain uses TRBV6-5 and TRBJ1-2; D ambiguous. CDR1 is MNHEY, CDR2 SVGAGI, per germline. V lost 1 base and J 1 base, leaving 16 bases between the germline ends. The CDR3 totals 17 residues.